These 17 T cell receptor beta chains came from one sample sequenced in a study of Ad26.COV2.S vaccination and SARS-CoV-2 variants. The repertoire was sequenced with immunoSEQ multiplex PCR; TCRdb's copy has only in-frame clones and lacks some. Here the sample spans about 470,000 clones, roughly 87% being singletons. As to treatment: around 19 received Ad26.COV2.S at low or high dose, single or two shots; roughly 5 received placebo; per-sample allocation not given. Sampling was done on day 63 after the first vaccine or placebo injection. Sequencing was performed on peripheral blood, taken in a trial of Ad26.COV2.S vaccine versus placebo. The receptors come from a person between 18 and 59 years old who received the Ad26.COV2.S COVID-19 vaccine or a placebo.

V usage is TRBV5-4 and J usage is TRBJ1-4; TRBD1 is a possible D gene (5 bases). Trimming took off 1 base at V and 10 bases at J, with 17 bases between the two ends. CDR1 and CDR2 from the germline V gene are SGHNT and YYREEE (reference sequence). This CDR3 is 15 amino acids long. Here the CDR3 reads CASSLFRPAGGKLFF. The CDR3 region has the DNA TGTGCCAGCAGCTTGTTCCGGCCCGCGGGGGGAAAACTGTTTTTT.

CDR3 coding DNA: TGTGCCAGCAGGGAAAGCAGGGGCGGCGAGCAGTACTTC. Amino acids: CASRESRGGEQYF. The chain combines TRBV12-3 or TRBV12-4 with TRBJ2-7; D might be TRBD1 (6 bases). Deletions cut 6 bases from V and 6 bases from J, with 15 bases between. The CDR3 is 13 amino acids.

The V call is TRBV19, the J call TRBJ2-1, with 11 bases aligning to TRBD2. Germline V lookup: CDR1 LNHDA, CDR2 SQIVND (reference sequence). The CDR3 is made up of 15 amino acids. Unmatched junction bases numbered 3, after V lost 5 bases and J lost 3 bases. The CDR3 spells CASSSGLAVYNEQFF. CDR3 nucleotide sequence: TGTGCCAGTAGTTCGGGACTAGCGGTCTACAATGAGCAGTTCTTC. The full variable domain, in which reference TRBV19 and TRBJ2-1 provide the parts outside the CDR3, is DGGITQSPKYLFRKEGQNVTLSCEQNLNHDAMYWYRQDPGQGLRLIYYSQIVNDFQKGDIAEGYSVSREKKESFPLTVTSAQKNPTAFYLCASSSGLAVYNEQFFGPGTRLTVL.

This clone was counted only a few times. The chain recombines TRBV6-2 or TRBV6-3 with TRBJ2-1; 7 bases match TRBD2. The CDR3 extends over 15 amino acids. V was pared by 5 bases and J by 2 bases, with 6 bases of the junction left unmatched. Germline V gene sequence: CDR1 MNHEY, CDR2 SVGEGT. In DNA, the CDR3 is TGTGCCAGCAGTACTAGCGCGCGAACCTACAATGAGCAGTTCTTC. This translates into CASSTSARTYNEQFF.

The J gene is TRBJ2-5, the V gene TRBV14, with 7 bases identical to TRBD1. The germline gives CDR1 SGHDN, CDR2 FVKESK. There are 15 residues in the CDR3. Trimming removed 4 bases from V and 2 bases from J; junction bases left unmatched: 7. The CDR3 loop reads CASSLVGTVQETQYF. The CDR3 DNA follows: TGTGCCAGCAGCCTCGTCGGGACAGTACAAGAGACCCAGTACTTC.

This rearrangement joins TRBV7-2 to TRBJ2-1, with 11 bases fitting TRBD2. V trimming: 2 bases; J trimming: 3 bases; junction bases outside the gene matches: 3. The germline V gene encodes CDR1 SGHTA and CDR2 FQGNSA. The CDR3 totals 16 residues. This CDR3 is CASSLNLAGGYNEQFF. CDR3 coding DNA: TGTGCCAGCAGCTTAAACCTAGCGGGAGGCTACAATGAGCAGTTCTTC.

This clone has just one count. The chain is built from TRBV18 and TRBJ1-3, with 8 bases identical to TRBD1. The CDR3 has 15 residues. From germline, CDR1 is KGHSH and CDR2 LQKENI. The V and J ends lost 0 bases and 7 bases, in that order; junction bases with no gene match: 5. The CDR3 spells CASSPPTGALNTIYF. CDR3 coding DNA: TGTGCCAGCTCACCACCGACAGGGGCCCTGAACACCATATATTTT.

This rearrangement joins TRBV7-9 to TRBJ2-3; TRBD2 is a possible D gene (5 bases). The germline CDR1 and CDR2 sequences are SEHNR and FQNEAQ (reference sequence). The CDR3 totals 18 residues. The V end lost 3 bases, the J end lost 1 base, and 20 bases lay between the germline ends. The CDR3 DNA follows: TGTGCCAGCAGCTTCTATTTAAGCGGCCCCACTCGCACAGATACGCAGTATTTT. This translates into CASSFYLSGPTRTDTQYF.

This sequence joins TRBV27 and TRBJ2-3; no reliable D call. V was shortened by 0 bases and J by 6 bases, with 7 bases between the two germline ends. The CDR3 has 13 amino acids. Germline V gene data show CDR1 as MNHEY and CDR2 as SMNVEV (reference sequence). CDR3 nucleotide sequence: TGTGCCAGCAGTTTATCGACGAGGGATACGCAGTATTTT. Protein sequence: CASSLSTRDTQYF.

The chain links TRBV6-1 to TRBJ1-2, with D possibly being TRBD1 (5 bases). Trimming left V 2 bases short and J 4 bases short, with 20 bases between. Germline CDR1 is MNHNS and CDR2 is SASEGT. This CDR3 spans 17 amino acids. CDR3 amino acids: CASSERGQRTTLYGYTF. CDR3 nucleotide sequence: TGTGCCAGCAGTGAAAGGGGTCAGAGGACAACTCTCTATGGCTACACCTTC.

The rearrangement links TRBV7-6 to TRBJ1-3; the D is unclear. The germline CDR1 and CDR2 sequences are SGHVS and FNYEAQ. The CDR3 spans 13 residues. The V end lost 6 bases, the J end lost 3 bases, and 9 bases lay between the germline ends. CDR3 sequence: CASSSDVGNTIYF. The CDR3 nucleotides are TGTGCCAGCAGTTCAGATGTTGGAAACACCATATATTTT. The full variable domain, in which reference TRBV7-6 and TRBJ1-3 provide the parts outside the CDR3, is GAGVSQSPRYKVTKRGQDVALRCDPISGHVSLYWYRQALGQGPEFLTYFNYEAQQDKSGLPNDRFSAERPEGSISTLTIQRTEQRDSAMYRCASSSDVGNTIYFGEGSWLTVV.

V and J are TRBV4-3 and TRBJ2-7, with D unresolved. V dropped 0 bases and J dropped 2 bases, with 5 bases sitting between them. CDR1 is LGHNA, CDR2 YSLEER, per germline. The CDR3 has 13 amino acids. CDR3 in DNA: TGCGCCAGCAGCCAAGAGTTAGCCTACGAGCAGTACTTC. Translating it yields CASSQELAYEQYF.

This chain uses TRBV27 with TRBJ1-4; D not resolved. Germline-derived CDR1 and CDR2 are MNHEY and SMNVEV (reference sequence). V dropped 3 bases and J dropped 1 base, with 6 bases sitting between them. CDR3 length: 14 amino acids. In nucleotides, the CDR3 is TGTGCCAGCAGTTTTGGGGTAACTAATGAAAAACTGTTTTTT. As protein: CASSFGVTNEKLFF.

This chain joins TRBV7-2 and TRBJ2-5; 8 bases align to TRBD2. This CDR3 is 13 amino acids long. V dropped 8 bases and J dropped 5; count of bases not matched to a gene: 7. The germline CDR1 and CDR2 sequences are SGHTA and FQGNSA. CDR3 amino acids: CASASGYRETQYF. The CDR3 region has the DNA TGTGCCAGCGCTAGCGGGTACCGCGAGACCCAGTACTTC.

V is TRBV9 and J is TRBJ2-3; possibly TRBD1 or TRBD2 for D (5 bases each). The CDR3 has 15 amino acids. Looked up from germline, CDR1 is SGDLS and CDR2 is YYNGEE. Between the trimmed V and J ends, which lost 0 bases and 0 bases, there was a span of 8 bases. The CDR3 DNA follows: TGTGCCAGCAGCGTAGACGGGACGAGCACAGATACGCAGTATTTT. This codes for CASSVDGTSTDTQYF.

The genes are TRBV23-1 and TRBJ2-3; TRBD2 might be the D (5 bases). TRBV23-1 is noted as an ORF with a role that remains uncertain. The ends were cut back, 0 bases at V and 4 bases at J, with 17 bases in the middle. CDR3 length: 17 amino acids. CDR3 DNA sequence: TGCGCCAGCAGTCAATCGGTCGGGCTAGCCTGGGCAGATACGCAGTATTTT. As protein: CASSQSVGLAWADTQYF.

V usage is TRBV11-3 and J usage is TRBJ2-1, with 10 positions matching TRBD2. V gave up 7 bases and J gave up 5 bases; unmatched junction bases: 2. This CDR3 has 13 residues. Germline V gene lookup returns CDR1 SGHNT and CDR2 YENEEA. CDR3 nucleotide sequence: TGTGCCAGCAAACTAGCGGGGAACAATGAGCAGTTCTTC. This codes for CASKLAGNNEQFF.